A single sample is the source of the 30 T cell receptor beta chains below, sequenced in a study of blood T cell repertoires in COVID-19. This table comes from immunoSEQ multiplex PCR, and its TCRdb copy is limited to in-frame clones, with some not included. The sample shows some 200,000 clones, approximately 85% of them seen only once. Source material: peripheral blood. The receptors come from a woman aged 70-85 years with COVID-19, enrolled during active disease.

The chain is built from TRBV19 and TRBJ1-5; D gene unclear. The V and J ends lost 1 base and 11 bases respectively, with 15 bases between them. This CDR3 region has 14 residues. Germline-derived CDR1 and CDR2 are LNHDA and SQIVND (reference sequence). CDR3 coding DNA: TGTGCCAGTAGTATAGCCGTTCCGATATCAGCCCAGCATTTT. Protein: CASSIAVPISAQHF.

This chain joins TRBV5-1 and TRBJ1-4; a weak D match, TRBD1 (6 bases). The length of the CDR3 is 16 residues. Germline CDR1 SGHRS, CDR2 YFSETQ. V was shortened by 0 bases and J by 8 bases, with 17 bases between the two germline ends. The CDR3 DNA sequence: TGCGCCAGCAGCTTGGCCGGGGACACCGGCGGGGAAAAACTGTTTTTT. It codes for CASSLAGDTGGEKLFF.

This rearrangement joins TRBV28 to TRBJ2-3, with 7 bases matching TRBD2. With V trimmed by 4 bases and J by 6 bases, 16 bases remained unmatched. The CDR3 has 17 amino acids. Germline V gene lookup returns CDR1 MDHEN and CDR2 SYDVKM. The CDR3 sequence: CASSYSFGGGSPDTQYF. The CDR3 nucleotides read TGTGCCAGCAGTTACTCTTTTGGGGGAGGGTCCCCGGATACGCAGTATTTT. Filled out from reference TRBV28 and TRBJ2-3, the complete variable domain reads DVKVTQSSRYLVKRTGEKVFLECVQDMDHENMFWYRQDPGLGLRLIYFSYDVKMKEKGDIPEGYSVSREKKERFSLILESASTNQTSMYLCASSYSFGGGSPDTQYFGPGTRLTVL.

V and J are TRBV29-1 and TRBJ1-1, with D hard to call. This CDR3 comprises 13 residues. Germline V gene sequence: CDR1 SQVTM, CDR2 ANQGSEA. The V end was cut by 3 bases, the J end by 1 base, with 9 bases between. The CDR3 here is CSVESIWNTEAFF. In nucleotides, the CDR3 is TGCAGCGTTGAGAGTATTTGGAACACTGAAGCTTTCTTT.

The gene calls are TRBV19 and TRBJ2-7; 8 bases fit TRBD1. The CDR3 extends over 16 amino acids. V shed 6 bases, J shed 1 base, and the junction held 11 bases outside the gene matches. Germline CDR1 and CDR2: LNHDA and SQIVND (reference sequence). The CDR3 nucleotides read TGTGCCAGTAGACTCACTGGGACAGGAGGGTCCTACGAGCAGTACTTC. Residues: CASRLTGTGGSYEQYF.

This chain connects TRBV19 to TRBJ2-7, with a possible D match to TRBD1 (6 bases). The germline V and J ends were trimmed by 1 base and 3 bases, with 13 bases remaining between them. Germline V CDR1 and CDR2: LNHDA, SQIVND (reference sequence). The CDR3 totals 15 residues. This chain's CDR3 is CASSIARQEFYEQYF. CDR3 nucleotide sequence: TGTGCCAGTAGTATAGCCAGACAGGAGTTCTACGAGCAGTACTTC.

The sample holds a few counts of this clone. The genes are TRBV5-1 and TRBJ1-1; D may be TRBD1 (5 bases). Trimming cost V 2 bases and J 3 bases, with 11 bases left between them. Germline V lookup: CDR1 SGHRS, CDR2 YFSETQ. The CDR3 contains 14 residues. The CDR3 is CASSLMPGDTEAFF. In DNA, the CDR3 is TGCGCCAGCAGCTTAATGCCGGGGGACACTGAAGCTTTCTTT. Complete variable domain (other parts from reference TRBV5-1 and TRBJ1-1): KAGVTQTPRYLIKTRGQQVTLSCSPISGHRSVSWYQQTPGQGLQFLFEYFSETQRNKGNFPGRFSGRQFSNSRSEMNVSTLELGDSALYLCASSLMPGDTEAFFGQGTRLTVV.

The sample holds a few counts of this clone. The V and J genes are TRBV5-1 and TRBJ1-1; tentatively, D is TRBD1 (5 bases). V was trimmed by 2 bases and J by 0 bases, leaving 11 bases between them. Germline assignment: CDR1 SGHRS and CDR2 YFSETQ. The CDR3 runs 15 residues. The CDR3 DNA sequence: TGCGCCAGCAGCTTTTTAGGGGCAATGAACACTGAAGCTTTCTTT. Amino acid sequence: CASSFLGAMNTEAFF.

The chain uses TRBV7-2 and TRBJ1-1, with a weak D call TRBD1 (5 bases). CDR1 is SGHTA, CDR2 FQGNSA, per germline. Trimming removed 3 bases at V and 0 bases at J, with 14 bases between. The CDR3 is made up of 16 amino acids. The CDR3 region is CASSFSVGGVNTEAFF. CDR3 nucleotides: TGTGCCAGCAGCTTTTCCGTCGGGGGGGTGAACACTGAAGCTTTCTTT.

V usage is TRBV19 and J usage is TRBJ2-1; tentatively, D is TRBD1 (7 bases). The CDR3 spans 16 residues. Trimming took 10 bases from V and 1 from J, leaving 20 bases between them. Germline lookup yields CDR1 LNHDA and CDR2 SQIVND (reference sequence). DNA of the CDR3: TGTGCCACCCAGGGGGACCCCGGGGGATCCTACAATGAGCAGTTCTTC. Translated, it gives CATQGDPGGSYNEQFF.

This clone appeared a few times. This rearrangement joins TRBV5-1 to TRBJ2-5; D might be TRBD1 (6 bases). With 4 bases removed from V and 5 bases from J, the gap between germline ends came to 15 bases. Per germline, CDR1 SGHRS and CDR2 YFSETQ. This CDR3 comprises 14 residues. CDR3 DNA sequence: TGCGCCAGCAGCAATACCGGGACAAGGGAGACCCAGTACTTC. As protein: CASSNTGTRETQYF.

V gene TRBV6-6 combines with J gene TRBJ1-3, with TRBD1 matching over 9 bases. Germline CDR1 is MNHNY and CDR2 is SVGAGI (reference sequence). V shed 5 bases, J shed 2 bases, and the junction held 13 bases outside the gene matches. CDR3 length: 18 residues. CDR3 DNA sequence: TGTGCCAGCAGTCTTACCGGGACAGGGATTATCGCTGGAAACACCATATATTTT. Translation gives CASSLTGTGIIAGNTIYF.

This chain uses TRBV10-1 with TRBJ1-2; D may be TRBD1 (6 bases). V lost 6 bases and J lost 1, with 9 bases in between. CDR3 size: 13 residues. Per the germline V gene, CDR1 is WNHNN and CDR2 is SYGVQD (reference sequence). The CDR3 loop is CASRMDSNYGYTF. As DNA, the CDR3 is TGCGCCAGCAGAATGGACAGTAACTATGGCTACACCTTC.

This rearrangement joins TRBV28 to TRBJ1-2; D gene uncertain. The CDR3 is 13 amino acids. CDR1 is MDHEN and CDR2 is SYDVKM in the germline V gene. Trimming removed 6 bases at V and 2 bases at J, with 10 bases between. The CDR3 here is CASSRPGNYGYTF. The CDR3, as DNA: TGTGCCAGCAGCAGACCCGGGAACTATGGCTACACCTTC.

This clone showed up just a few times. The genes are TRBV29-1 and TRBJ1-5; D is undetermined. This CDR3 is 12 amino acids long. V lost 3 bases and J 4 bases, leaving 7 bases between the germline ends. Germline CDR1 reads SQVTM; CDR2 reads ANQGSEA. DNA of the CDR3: TGCAGCGTTGAGGAGGGAAATCAGCCCCAGCATTTT. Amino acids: CSVEEGNQPQHF.

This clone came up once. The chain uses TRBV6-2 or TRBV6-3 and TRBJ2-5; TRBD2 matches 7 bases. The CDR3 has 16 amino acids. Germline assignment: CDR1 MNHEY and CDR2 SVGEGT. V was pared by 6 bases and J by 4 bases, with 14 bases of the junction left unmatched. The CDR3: CASSPFGAGDGETQYF. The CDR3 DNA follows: TGTGCCAGCAGCCCCTTCGGGGCGGGAGATGGAGAGACCCAGTACTTC.

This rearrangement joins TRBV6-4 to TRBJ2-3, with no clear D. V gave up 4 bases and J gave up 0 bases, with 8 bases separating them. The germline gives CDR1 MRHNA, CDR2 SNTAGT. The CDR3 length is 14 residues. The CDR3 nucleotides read TGTGCCAGCAGTGCCGAGACTAGCACAGATACGCAGTATTTT. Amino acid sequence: CASSAETSTDTQYF.

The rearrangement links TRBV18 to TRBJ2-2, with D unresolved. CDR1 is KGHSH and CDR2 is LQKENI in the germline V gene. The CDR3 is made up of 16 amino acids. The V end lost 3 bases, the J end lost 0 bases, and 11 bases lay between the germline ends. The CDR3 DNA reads TGTGCCAGCTCACCTAATCAGCAGGCGAACACCGGGGAGCTGTTTTTT. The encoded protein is CASSPNQQANTGELFF. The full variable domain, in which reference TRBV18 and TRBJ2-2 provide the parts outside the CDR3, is NAGVMQNPRHLVRRRGQEARLRCSPMKGHSHVYWYRQLPEEGLKFMVYLQKENIIDESGMPKERFSAEFPKEGPSILRIQQVVRGDSAAYFCASSPNQQANTGELFFGEGSRLTVL.

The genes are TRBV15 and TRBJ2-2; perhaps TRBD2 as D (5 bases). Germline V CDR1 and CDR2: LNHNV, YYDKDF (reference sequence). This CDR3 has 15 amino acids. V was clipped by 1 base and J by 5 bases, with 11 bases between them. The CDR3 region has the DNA TGTGCCACCAGCAGAGTGGGCGGGCCGACCGGGGAGCTGTTTTTT. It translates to CATSRVGGPTGELFF.

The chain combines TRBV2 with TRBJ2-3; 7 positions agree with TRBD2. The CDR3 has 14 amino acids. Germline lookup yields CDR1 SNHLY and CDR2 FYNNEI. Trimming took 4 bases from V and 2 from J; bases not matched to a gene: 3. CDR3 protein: CASSVAGPTDTQYF. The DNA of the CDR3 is TGTGCCAGCAGTGTAGCGGGCCCCACAGATACGCAGTATTTT.

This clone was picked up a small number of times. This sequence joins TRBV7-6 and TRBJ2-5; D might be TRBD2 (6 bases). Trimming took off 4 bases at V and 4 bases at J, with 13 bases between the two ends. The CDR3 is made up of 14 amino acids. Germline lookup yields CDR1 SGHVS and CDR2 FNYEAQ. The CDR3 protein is CASSWGLSGETQYF. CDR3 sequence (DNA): TGTGCCAGCAGCTGGGGACTTTCCGGAGAGACCCAGTACTTC.

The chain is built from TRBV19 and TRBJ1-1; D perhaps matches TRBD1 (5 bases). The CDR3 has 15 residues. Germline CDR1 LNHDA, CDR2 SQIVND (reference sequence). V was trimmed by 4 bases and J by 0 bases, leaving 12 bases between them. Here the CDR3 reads CASSNPPGLNTEAFF. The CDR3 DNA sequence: TGTGCCAGTAGTAATCCGCCAGGGCTGAACACTGAAGCTTTCTTT. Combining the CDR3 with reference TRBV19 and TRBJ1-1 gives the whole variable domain DGGITQSPKYLFRKEGQNVTLSCEQNLNHDAMYWYRQDPGQGLRLIYYSQIVNDFQKGDIAEGYSVSREKKESFPLTVTSAQKNPTAFYLCASSNPPGLNTEAFFGQGTRLTVV.

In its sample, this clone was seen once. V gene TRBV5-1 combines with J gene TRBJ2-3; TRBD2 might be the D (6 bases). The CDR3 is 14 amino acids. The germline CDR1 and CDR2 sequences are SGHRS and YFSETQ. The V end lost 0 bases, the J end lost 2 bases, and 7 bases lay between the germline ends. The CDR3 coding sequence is TGCGCCAGCAGCTTGGGCGGGGTCACAGATACGCAGTATTTT. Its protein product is CASSLGGVTDTQYF.

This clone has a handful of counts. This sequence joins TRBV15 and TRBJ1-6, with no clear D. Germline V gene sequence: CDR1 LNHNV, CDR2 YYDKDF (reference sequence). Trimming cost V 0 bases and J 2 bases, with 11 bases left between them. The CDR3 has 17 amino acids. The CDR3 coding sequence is TGTGCCACCAGCAGAGACCGCGGGCAGACCTATAATTCACCCCTCCACTTT. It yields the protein CATSRDRGQTYNSPLHF.

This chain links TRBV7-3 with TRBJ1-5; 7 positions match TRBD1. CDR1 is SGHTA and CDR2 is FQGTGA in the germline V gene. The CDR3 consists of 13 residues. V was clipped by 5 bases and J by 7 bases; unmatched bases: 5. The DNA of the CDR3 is TGTGCCAGCAGCCCCGGGACAGCCCAGCCCCAGCATTTT. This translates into CASSPGTAQPQHF.

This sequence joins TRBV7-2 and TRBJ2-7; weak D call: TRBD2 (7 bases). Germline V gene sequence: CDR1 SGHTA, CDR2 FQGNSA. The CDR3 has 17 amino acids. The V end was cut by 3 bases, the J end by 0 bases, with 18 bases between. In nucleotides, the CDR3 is TGTGCCAGCAGCTTCAGGGGACGGGGGGTTAGCTCCTACGAGCAGTACTTC. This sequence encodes CASSFRGRGVSSYEQYF. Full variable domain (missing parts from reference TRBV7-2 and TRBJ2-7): GAGVSQSPSNKVTEKGKDVELRCDPISGHTALYWYRQSLGQGLEFLIYFQGNSAPDKSGLPSDRFSAERTGGSVSTLTIQRTQQEDSAVYLCASSFRGRGVSSYEQYFGPGTRLTVT.

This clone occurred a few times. In nucleotides, the CDR3 is TGTGCCCACGGGGGAGGGGCTGGAAACACCATATATTTT. This translates into CAHGGGAGNTIYF. The chain employs TRBV30 and TRBJ1-3, with D perhaps TRBD1 (5 bases). There are 13 residues in the CDR3. Germline lookup yields CDR1 GTSNPN and CDR2 SVGIG (reference sequence). V lost 8 bases to trimming and J lost 2 bases, with 13 bases between them. The complete variable domain, with remaining parts taken from reference TRBV30 and TRBJ1-3, reads SQTIHQWPATLVQPVGSPLSLECTVEGTSNPNLYWYRQAAGRGLQLLFYSVGIGQISSEVPQNLSASRPQDRQFILSSKKLLLSDSGFYLCAHGGGAGNTIYFGEGSWLTVV.

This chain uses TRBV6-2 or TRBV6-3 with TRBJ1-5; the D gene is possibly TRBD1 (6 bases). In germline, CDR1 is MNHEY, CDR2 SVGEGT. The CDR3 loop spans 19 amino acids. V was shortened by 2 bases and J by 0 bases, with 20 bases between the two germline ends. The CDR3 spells CASSYVVRGPMGSNQPQHF. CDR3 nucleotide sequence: TGTGCCAGCAGTTACGTCGTCAGGGGTCCCATGGGTAGCAATCAGCCCCAGCATTTT.

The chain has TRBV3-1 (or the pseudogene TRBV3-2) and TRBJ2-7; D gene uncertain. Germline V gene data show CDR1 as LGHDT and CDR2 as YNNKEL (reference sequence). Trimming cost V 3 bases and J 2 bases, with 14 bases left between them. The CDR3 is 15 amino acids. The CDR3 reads CASSHHESATYEQYF. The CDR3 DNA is TGTGCCAGCAGCCATCACGAGAGCGCTACCTACGAGCAGTACTTC.

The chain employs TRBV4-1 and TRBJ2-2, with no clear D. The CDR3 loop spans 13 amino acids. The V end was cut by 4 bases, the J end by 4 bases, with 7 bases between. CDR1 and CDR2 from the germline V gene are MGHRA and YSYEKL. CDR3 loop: CASSPRGTGELFF. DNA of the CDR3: TGCGCCAGCAGCCCGAGAGGCACCGGGGAGCTGTTTTTT.